These T cell receptor beta chains were read from a single sample in a study of beta chain features in type 1 diabetes. TCRdb's copy holds only in-frame clones and misses some; the assay was immunoSEQ multiplex PCR. The sample yields fewer than 450,000 clones, around an eighth seen once. The sequencing sample was made of naive CD4+ T cells from blood. The receptors were gathered from a woman between 18 and 29 years old with type 1 diabetes. CDR3s include the opening cysteine and the closing phenylalanine or tryptophan. The order of the fields is D gene, clone size, J gene, V gene, CDR3 protein, CDR3 DNA. A D gene is named only where the DNA matches it firmly. Size is stated for part of the rows, as once, few or many counts, or as a class when the clone is expanded.

-,-,TRBJ1-1,TRBV19,CATTRRGPARNTEAFF,TGTGCCACTACTAGGAGGGGTCCCGCCCGGAACACTGAAGCTTTCTTT
TRBD1,few,TRBJ2-2,TRBV6-1,CASHRGGELFF,TGTGCCAGCCACAGGGGCGGGGAGCTGTTTTTT
-,few,TRBJ2-3,TRBV29-1,CSVDWSALGTDTQYF,TGCAGCGTTGATTGGAGCGCGCTGGGCACAGATACGCAGTATTTT
-,-,TRBJ2-5,TRBV9,CASSGRRNQETQYF,TGTGCCAGCAGCGGCCGGCGGAACCAAGAGACCCAGTACTTC
TRBD2,few,TRBJ2-7,TRBV29-1,CSAEGLADPYEQYF,TGCAGCGCCGAGGGACTAGCGGACCCTTACGAGCAGTACTTC
TRBD2,-,TRBJ2-5,TRBV29-1,CSVRLAGAPQETQYF,TGCAGCGTTAGACTAGCGGGAGCCCCCCAAGAGACCCAGTACTTC
TRBD2,-,TRBJ2-1,TRBV13,CASSRSGRASSYNEQFF,TGTGCCAGCAGCCGTAGCGGGAGGGCGAGCTCCTACAATGAGCAGTTCTTC
TRBD1,-,TRBJ1-2,TRBV30,CAWSAGQVQGSPGGYGYTF,TGTGCCTGGAGCGCGGGGCAAGTACAGGGGTCCCCCGGTGGCTATGGCTACACCTTC
-,-,TRBJ1-3,TRBV7-9,CASSFVRASGNTIYF,TGTGCCAGCAGCTTTGTGAGGGCAAGTGGAAACACCATATATTTT
-,many,TRBJ1-1,TRBV7-9,CASSLTVNTEAFF,TGTGCCAGCAGCTTGACAGTGAACACTGAAGCTTTCTTT
TRBD2,-,TRBJ2-1,TRBV19,CASRTGTSGKNEQFF,TGTGCCAGTAGAACCGGGACTAGCGGGAAGAATGAGCAGTTCTTC
-,few,TRBJ1-5,TRBV30,CAWSRDSNQPQHF,TGTGCCTGGAGCCGGGATAGCAATCAGCCCCAGCATTTT
TRBD2,few,TRBJ2-1,TRBV29-1,CSVEQLAGGSGEQFF,TGCAGCGTTGAACAGCTAGCGGGTGGATCGGGTGAGCAGTTCTTC
-,few,TRBJ2-3,TRBV28,CASRSGGSKDTQYF,TGTGCCAGCAGGAGTGGAGGGTCGAAGGATACGCAGTATTTT
-,few,TRBJ1-5,TRBV7-2,CASSLARDQPQHF,TGTGCCAGCAGCTTAGCCCGAGATCAGCCCCAGCATTTT
-,-,TRBJ2-2,TRBV11-2,CASSLGHWRGTGELFF,TGTGCCAGCAGCTTAGGCCATTGGCGGGGCACCGGGGAGCTGTTTTTT
-,-,TRBJ2-7,TRBV7-2,CASSRSAYEQYF,TGTGCCAGCAGTAGGAGCGCCTACGAGCAGTACTTC
-,-,TRBJ2-2,TRBV30,CAWLAGGFAGELFF,TGTGCCTGGTTGGCAGGGGGGTTCGCCGGGGAGCTGTTTTTT
-,-,TRBJ1-5,TRBV28,CGGGDTNQPQHF,TGTGGTGGTGGGGACACCAATCAGCCCCAGCATTTT
-,-,TRBJ1-2,TRBV28,CASSPRQYGYTF,TGTGCCAGCAGTCCCAGACAGTATGGCTACACCTTC